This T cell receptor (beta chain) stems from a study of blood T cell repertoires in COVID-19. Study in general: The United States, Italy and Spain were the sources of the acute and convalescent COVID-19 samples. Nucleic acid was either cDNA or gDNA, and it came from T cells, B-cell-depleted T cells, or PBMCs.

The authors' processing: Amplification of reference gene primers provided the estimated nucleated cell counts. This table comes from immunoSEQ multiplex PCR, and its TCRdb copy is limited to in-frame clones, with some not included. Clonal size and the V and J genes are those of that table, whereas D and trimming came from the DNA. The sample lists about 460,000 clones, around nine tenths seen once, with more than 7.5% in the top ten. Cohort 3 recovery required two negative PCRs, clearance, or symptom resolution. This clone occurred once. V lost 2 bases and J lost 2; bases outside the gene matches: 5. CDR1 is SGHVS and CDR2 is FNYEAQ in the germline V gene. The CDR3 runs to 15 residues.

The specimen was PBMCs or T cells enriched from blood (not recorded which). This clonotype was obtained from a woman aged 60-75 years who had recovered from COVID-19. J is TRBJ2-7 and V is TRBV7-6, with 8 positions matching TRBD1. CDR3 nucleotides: TGTGCCAGCAGCTTACGGCAGGGGGCGGCCTACGAGCAGTACTTC. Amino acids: CASSLRQGAAYEQYF.